This T cell receptor beta chain emerged from a study of type 1 and type 2 diabetes patients. Study summary: T cells were magnetically sorted from PBMCs as CD4+ or CD8+ subsets.

Roughly 10 milliliters of peripheral blood were drawn from each donor. This clonotype was counted a few times. Between the trimmed V and J ends, which lost 4 bases and 1 base, there was a span of 10 bases. Germline V gene data show CDR1 as GTSNPN and CDR2 as SVGIG (reference sequence). This CDR3 is 13 amino acids long. The PCR template was genomic DNA. The TCR beta CDR3 region was amplified using 30 forward and 13 reverse primers. MiXCR, run by TCRdb on the multiplex PCR reads, gives a single entry per CDR3 protein. The sample lists around 300,000 distinct CDR3 sequences, roughly 50% seen once, with 12% to 15% in the top ten.

J is TRBJ1-1 and V is TRBV30, with a weak D call TRBD1 (6 bases). This clonotype was sampled from a man between 18 and 35 years old with type 2 diabetes. Input material: peripheral blood mononuclear cells (PBMCs). CDR3 nucleotide sequence: TGTGCCTGGACCATGACAGGGAACACTGAAGCTTTCTTT. It encodes CAWTMTGNTEAFF.